These 22 T cell receptor beta chains were sequenced from one sample in a study of cytomegalovirus exposure and HLA in healthy donors. Use of 60 Vbeta and 13 Jbeta primers characterized the PCR. The assay was immunoSEQ multiplex PCR, and TCRdb's table has in-frame clones only and misses some. This repertoire shows approximately 140,000 clones, 81% found once; its top ten account for 5.9%. The sequenced material came from PBMCs. Every receptor here comes from a woman aged 40 to 55 in good health and CMV-seropositive.

The chain employs TRBV25-1 and TRBJ2-7, with 7 bases aligning to TRBD2. This CDR3 region has 14 residues. Germline trimming cut 6 bases from V and 6 bases from J; bases unmatched to any gene: 11. From germline, CDR1 is MGHDK and CDR2 SYGVNS. The DNA for the CDR3 is TGTGCCAGCAGACCCCGGTGGCGGGGGTGCGAGCAGTACTTC. It translates to CASRPRWRGCEQYF.

This clone has just a few counts. One junction end disagrees with the germline gene, perhaps due to a read error. This rearrangement joins TRBV5-6 to TRBJ1-4, with D possibly matching TRBD1 (5 bases). CDR3 size: 11 residues. Looked up from germline, CDR1 is SGHDT and CDR2 is YYEEEE. The CDR3 here is CASSLGPNRGF. The CDR3 bases are TGTGCCAGCAGCTTGGGACCAAATAGGGGTTTT. Variable domain in full (rest from reference TRBV5-6 and TRBJ1-4): DAGVTQSPTHLIKTRGQQVTLRCSPKSGHDTVSWYQQALGQGPQFIFQYYEEEERQRGNFPDRFSGHQFPNYSSELNVNALLLGDSALYLCASSLGPNRGFGSGTQLSVL.

The chain's CDR3 is CAISDGPEERQPQHF. CDR3 nucleotides: TGTGCCATCAGTGATGGTCCAGAGGAGAGACAGCCCCAGCATTTT. The chain is built from TRBV10-3 and TRBJ1-5; D remains ambiguous. The CDR3 length is 15 residues. Deletions cut 3 bases from V and 7 bases from J, with 16 bases between. Germline CDR1 and CDR2: ENHRY and SYGVKD.

The sample holds one count of this clone. This chain connects TRBV4-2 to TRBJ2-7; possible D gene TRBD2, 5 bases. Germline values: CDR1 LGHNA, CDR2 YNFKEQ. The CDR3 is 14 residues long. The V gene lost 0 bases and the J gene lost 2 bases, with 8 bases spanning the gap. The CDR3 DNA reads TGTGCCAGCAGCCAAGATGCCGGGGCCTACGAGCAGTACTTC. Protein product: CASSQDAGAYEQYF.

The J gene is TRBJ1-2, the V gene TRBV20-1; D unclear. The CDR3 loop spans 11 amino acids. The V gene's germline CDR1 is DFQATT and CDR2 SNEGSKA (reference sequence). The germline V and J ends were trimmed by 3 bases and 10 bases, with 12 bases remaining between them. Here the CDR3 reads CSASPPSYYTF. The DNA of the CDR3 is TGCAGTGCTAGCCCTCCATCCTACTACACCTTC.

The chain joins TRBV7-9 to TRBJ1-4; TRBD1 matches 7 bases. In germline, CDR1 is SEHNR, CDR2 FQNEAQ (reference sequence). This CDR3 spans 17 amino acids. V dropped 5 bases and J dropped 5; count of bases not matched to a gene: 14. The CDR3 protein is CASSLVSPGTVNEKLFF. The CDR3 bases are TGTGCCAGCAGCCTTGTATCCCCCGGGACAGTAAATGAAAAACTGTTTTTT.

The rearrangement uses TRBV21-1 and TRBJ1-2. TRBV21-1 is a pseudogene. The length of the CDR3 is 14 residues. The CDR3 spells CASSLENRPYGYTF. The CDR3 region has the DNA TGTGCCAGCAGCTTAGAGAACCGTCCCTATGGCTACACCTTC.

V is TRBV9 and J is TRBJ1-3; D unclear. The germline V gene has CDR1 SGDLS and CDR2 YYNGEE. This CDR3 contains 15 residues. Trimming stripped 3 bases from V and 5 bases from J, with 15 bases between. Here the CDR3 reads CASSAQRVERNTIYF. CDR3 sequence (DNA): TGTGCCAGCAGCGCCCAAAGAGTAGAGCGAAACACCATATATTTT.

The chain recombines TRBV21-1 with TRBJ2-1; TRBD1 was called by the table and not checked on the DNA. TRBV21-1 is classified as a pseudogene. The CDR3 length is 17 residues. This CDR3 reads CASSKVRGLGRDNEQFF. CDR3 sequence (DNA): TGTGCCAGCAGCAAGGTCAGGGGTTTAGGTAGGGACAATGAGCAGTTCTTC.

This clone has a handful of counts. This specimen includes other DNA sequences encoding the same CDR3. The genes are TRBV18 and TRBJ1-1, with 9 bases matching TRBD1. Trimming removed 3 bases from V and 1 base from J; junction bases left unmatched: 0. From germline, CDR1 is KGHSH and CDR2 LQKENI. The CDR3 has 14 residues. The CDR3 DNA is TGTGCCAGCTCACCGGACAGGGGGAACACTGAAGCTTTCTTT. This translates into CASSPDRGNTEAFF.

This clone has more than one count but fewer than ten. The chain is built from TRBV9 and TRBJ2-3, with 11 bases lining up with TRBD2. Germline CDR1 reads SGDLS; CDR2 reads YYNGEE. This CDR3 has 18 residues. With 3 bases clipped from V and 4 bases from J, the junction kept 13 bases outside the gene matches. The CDR3 here is CASSERGGTSGSPDTQYF. CDR3 sequence (DNA): TGTGCCAGCAGCGAGAGGGGGGGAACTAGCGGGAGCCCAGATACGCAGTATTTT. Full variable domain (missing parts from reference TRBV9 and TRBJ2-3): DSGVTQTPKHLITATGQRVTLRCSPRSGDLSVYWYQQSLDQGLQFLIQYYNGEERAKGNILERFSAQQFPDLHSELNLSSLELGDSALYFCASSERGGTSGSPDTQYFGPGTRLTVL.

The J gene is TRBJ1-1, the V gene TRBV6-1, with a tentative D call TRBD1 (6 bases). There are 12 residues in the CDR3. CDR1 is MNHNS, CDR2 SASEGT, per germline. V was clipped by 6 bases and J by 1 base, with 6 bases between them. CDR3 nucleotides: TGTGCCAGCAGACAGGGGAACACTGAAGCTTTCTTT. Its protein is CASRQGNTEAFF.

The CDR3 is CASSQVTAYEQYF. As DNA, the CDR3 is TGCGCCAGCAGCCAAGTCACGGCCTACGAGCAGTACTTC. The chain employs TRBV4-1 and TRBJ2-7; D not resolved. This CDR3 has 13 residues. Trimming took off 1 base at V and 2 bases at J, with 6 bases between the two ends. Germline values: CDR1 MGHRA, CDR2 YSYEKL.

This clone occurred a few times. V usage is TRBV6-5 and J usage is TRBJ2-7; no clear D. The V gene's germline CDR1 is MNHEY and CDR2 SVGAGI. Trimming removed 0 bases from V and 6 bases from J, with 6 bases in between. CDR3 length: 12 residues. CDR3 protein: CASSYSPGEQYF. CDR3 nucleotide sequence: TGTGCCAGCAGTTACTCTCCAGGCGAGCAGTACTTC.

This clone was seen only a few times. This chain uses TRBV11-2 with TRBJ1-1, with 10 bases matching TRBD1. Unmatched junction bases numbered 4, after V lost 4 bases and J lost 5 bases. There are 14 residues in the CDR3. Germline CDR1 and CDR2: SGHAT and FQNNGV. CDR3 coding DNA: TGTGCCAGCAGCTCGGGACAGGGGAGGACTGAAGCTTTCTTT. It codes for CASSSGQGRTEAFF.

This chain joins TRBV18 and TRBJ2-7; TRBD1 agrees at 8 bases. This CDR3 is 15 amino acids long. Per germline, CDR1 KGHSH and CDR2 LQKENI. V was pared by 5 bases and J by 7 bases, with 13 bases of the junction left unmatched. In DNA form, the CDR3 reads TGTGCCAGCTCATCAAAGACAGGGGTTCTAGGGGAGCAGTACTTC. Translating gives CASSSKTGVLGEQYF.

The genes are TRBV6-4 and TRBJ2-1; 11 positions agree with TRBD2. Germline values: CDR1 MRHNA, CDR2 SNTAGT. V was clipped by 5 bases and J by 15 bases; unmatched bases: 9. This CDR3 has 13 residues. The CDR3 is CASSIDSGGALFF. The CDR3 nucleotides read TGTGCCAGCAGTATAGATAGCGGGGGGGCTCTGTTCTTC.

This clone came up once. The rearrangement links TRBV19 to TRBJ2-1; 7 bases agree with TRBD2. This CDR3 region has 12 residues. Trimming took 5 bases from V and 7 from J; bases not matched to a gene: 2. The germline CDR1 and CDR2 sequences are LNHDA and SQIVND (reference sequence). CDR3 sequence reads: CASSPGGNEQFF. CDR3 DNA: TGTGCCAGTAGTCCCGGGGGGAATGAGCAGTTCTTC.

This chain joins TRBV4-3 and TRBJ1-5; TRBD1 matches at 7 bases. In germline, CDR1 is LGHNA, CDR2 YSLEER. Trimming took 2 bases from V and 1 from J; bases not matched to a gene: 2. CDR3 size: 15 residues. This chain's CDR3 is CASSQNRGSNQPQHF. The CDR3 bases are TGCGCCAGCAGCCAAAACAGGGGAAGCAATCAGCCCCAGCATTTT.

The sample holds a few counts of this clone. CDR3 region: CASSLGGTSGRYEQYF. DNA for the CDR3: TGTGCCAGCAGCTTAGGAGGGACTAGCGGGAGGTACGAGCAGTACTTC. The rearrangement uses TRBV7-2 and TRBJ2-7; 15 bases fit TRBD2. Germline-derived CDR1 and CDR2 are SGHTA and FQGNSA. This CDR3 has 16 amino acids. V gave up 1 base and J gave up 4 bases; unmatched junction bases: 2.

This chain uses TRBV6-1 with TRBJ1-5; TRBD1 aligns across 11 bases. This CDR3 region has 15 residues. Germline V gene lookup returns CDR1 MNHNS and CDR2 SASEGT. The V gene end was trimmed by 6 bases and the J gene end by 2 bases; junction bases not matched to a gene: 3. The CDR3 spells CASRPGQGGNQPQHF. The CDR3 DNA follows: TGTGCCAGCAGGCCGGGACAGGGGGGCAATCAGCCCCAGCATTTT.

The chain uses TRBV11-1 and TRBJ2-5; TRBD2 agrees at 8 bases. Germline CDR1 is SGHAT and CDR2 is FQDESV (reference sequence). The trim removed 5 bases at V and 5 bases at J, leaving 4 bases unmatched. The CDR3 is made up of 13 amino acids. CDR3 DNA: TGTGCCAGCAGCCGGGGACTAGTGGAGACCCAGTACTTC. It specifies CASSRGLVETQYF.